What follows are 32 T cell receptor beta chains derived from one specimen sequenced in a study of PD-1 blockade in classical Hodgkin lymphoma. The protocol was immunoSEQ multiplex PCR, while the TCRdb copy is restricted to in-frame clones and leaves out a portion. Here the sample spans 40,000 to 45,000 clones, 76% being singletons. With no exception, relapse followed autologous stem cell transplantation in all patients, and brentuximab vedotin exposure varied. The source was peripheral blood mononuclear cells (PBMCs), collected at baseline. The receptors come from a human donor with classical Hodgkin lymphoma.

The chain joins TRBV12-2 to TRBJ1-1; no DNA check was done on the table's D call, TRBD1. TRBV12-2 is reported as a pseudogene. The CDR3 extends over 16 amino acids. The CDR3 is CASRLAGTGGDTEAFF. As DNA, the CDR3 is TGTGCAAGTCGCTTAGCAGGGACAGGGGGTGACACTGAAGCTTTCTTT.

J is TRBJ2-1 and V is TRBV5-1; 10 bases are shared with TRBD1. Looked up from germline, CDR1 is SGHRS and CDR2 is YFSETQ. V shed 1 base, J shed 4 bases, and the junction held 2 bases outside the gene matches. The CDR3 runs 15 residues. The CDR3 loop is CASSLRTGGYNEQFF. CDR3 sequence (DNA): TGCGCCAGCAGCTTGAGGACAGGGGGTTACAATGAGCAGTTCTTC.

J is TRBJ2-7 and V is TRBV5-6, with 9 bases fitting TRBD2. With 3 bases clipped from V and 1 base from J, the junction kept 5 bases outside the gene matches. CDR1 is SGHDT and CDR2 is YYEEEE in the germline V gene. The CDR3 is 15 amino acids. The CDR3 loop is CASSSGLAQSYEQYF. The DNA for the CDR3 is TGTGCCAGCAGCTCGGGACTAGCCCAATCCTACGAGCAGTACTTC.

The rearrangement links TRBV6-5 to TRBJ2-7; the D is unclear. The CDR3 consists of 13 residues. Deletions cut 8 bases from V and 0 bases from J, with 11 bases between. CDR1 is MNHEY and CDR2 is SVGAGI in the germline V gene. CDR3 sequence reads: CASGSALSYEQYF. CDR3 coding DNA: TGTGCCAGCGGGTCCGCACTCTCCTACGAGCAGTACTTC.

This rearrangement joins TRBV6-5 to TRBJ2-7; 13 bases align to TRBD2. V shed 6 bases and J 4 bases; nucleotides not matched to a gene: 3. CDR1 and CDR2 from the germline V gene are MNHEY and SVGAGI. The CDR3 length is 14 residues. As DNA, the CDR3 is TGTGCCAGCAGCAGGACTAGCGGGAGTTACGAGCAGTACTTC. It encodes CASSRTSGSYEQYF.

CDR3 bases: TGCGCCAGCAGTGGTGGCTTCGATGGCTACACCTTC. Protein product: CASSGGFDGYTF. This chain joins TRBV10-2 and TRBJ1-2, with no clear D. Germline V lookup: CDR1 WSHSY, CDR2 SAAADI. The CDR3 runs 12 residues. V was cut by 4 bases and J by 6 bases, with 9 bases left in between.

The chain couples TRBV18 to TRBJ1-4; D not certain. Germline V gives CDR1 KGHSH, CDR2 LQKENI. This CDR3 region has 17 residues. Deletions cut 1 base from V and 4 bases from J, with 16 bases between. CDR3 nucleotide sequence: TGTGCCAGCTCACCACGGTCCCAGAACAACTATAATGAAAAACTGTTTTTT. Its protein is CASSPRSQNNYNEKLFF.

V gene TRBV30 combines with J gene TRBJ1-1; perhaps TRBD1 as D (6 bases). V lost 4 bases, J lost 1 base, and 10 bases lay in between. Germline V gene data show CDR1 as GTSNPN and CDR2 as SVGIG (reference sequence). The CDR3 loop spans 13 amino acids. The DNA of the CDR3 is TGTGCCTGGAAAAAGGGGGAGAACACTGAAGCTTTCTTT. Its protein product is CAWKKGENTEAFF.

This clone was recorded a few times. The V gene is TRBV6-1, the J gene TRBJ1-5; 7 nucleotides match TRBD1. Germline V lookup: CDR1 MNHNS, CDR2 SASEGT. The J segment lost 6 bases and the V segment lost 7 bases, leaving 12 bases of the junction unmatched. The CDR3 has 15 residues. The CDR3 reads CASNIPSTGAQPQHF. CDR3 sequence (DNA): TGTGCCAGCAACATCCCTTCTACAGGGGCTCAGCCCCAGCATTTT.

V gene TRBV6-5 combines with J gene TRBJ1-2; 8 positions agree with TRBD1. Per the germline V gene, CDR1 is MNHEY and CDR2 is SVGAGI. The CDR3 extends over 14 amino acids. After removal of 4 bases from V and 6 bases from J, the junction contained 7 bases not matched to a gene. In DNA, the CDR3 is TGTGCCAGCAGTTCAAGGACAGGGAATCATGGCTACACCTTC. It specifies CASSSRTGNHGYTF.

The CDR3 DNA reads as TGTGCCAGTAGTATAGGGGCTACAGGAACCCAAGCTTTCTTT. Translation gives CASSIGATGTQAFF. The chain has TRBV19 and TRBJ1-1, with D perhaps matching TRBD1 (5 bases). The germline gives CDR1 LNHDA, CDR2 SQIVND (reference sequence). The CDR3 contains 14 residues. Trimming stripped 1 base from V and 9 bases from J, with 15 bases between.

The genes are TRBV19 and TRBJ1-3; 8 nucleotides align to TRBD1. From germline, CDR1 is LNHDA and CDR2 SQIVND (reference sequence). With 8 bases clipped from V and 6 bases from J, the junction kept 9 bases outside the gene matches. The CDR3 spans 14 residues. The CDR3 loop is CASGWPGGKNTIYF. The CDR3 bases are TGTGCCAGTGGCTGGCCAGGGGGCAAAAACACCATATATTTT.

The gene calls are TRBV19 and TRBJ2-7, with 7 positions matching TRBD2. In germline, CDR1 is LNHDA, CDR2 SQIVND (reference sequence). V lost 5 bases, J lost 11 bases, and 12 bases stayed unmatched. This CDR3 has 13 amino acids. CDR3 amino acids: CASSGLDSPVEYF. CDR3 nucleotide sequence: TGTGCCAGTAGTGGACTAGACAGCCCTGTGGAGTACTTC. The full variable domain, completed using reference TRBV19 and TRBJ2-7, is DGGITQSPKYLFRKEGQNVTLSCEQNLNHDAMYWYRQDPGQGLRLIYYSQIVNDFQKGDIAEGYSVSREKKESFPLTVTSAQKNPTAFYLCASSGLDSPVEYFGPGTRLTVT.

This clone appeared a few times. The rearrangement uses TRBV11-2 and TRBJ1-1; D not resolved. The CDR3 totals 12 residues. Germline CDR1 is SGHAT and CDR2 is FQNNGV. The ends were cut back, 0 bases at V and 10 bases at J, with 9 bases in the middle. The CDR3 DNA follows: TGTGCCAGCAGCTTAGATCAAACAGCAGCTTTCTTT. Translated: CASSLDQTAAFF.

CDR3 in DNA: TGTGCCAGCGCTACACTGATCGCAGATGGCTACACCTTC. It translates to CASATLIADGYTF. The chain is built from TRBV18 and TRBJ1-2; no firm D call. V lost 8 bases and J lost 6, with 16 bases in between. This CDR3 comprises 13 residues. Germline V lookup: CDR1 KGHSH, CDR2 LQKENI.

The chain employs TRBV7-9 and TRBJ2-7, with a tentative D call TRBD1 (6 bases). This CDR3 comprises 13 residues. Germline loops: CDR1 SEHNR, CDR2 FQNEAQ (reference sequence). Trimming took off 5 bases at V and 3 bases at J, with 11 bases between the two ends. The DNA of the CDR3 is TGTGCCAGCAGCATCCGGGACATCTACGAGCAGTACTTC. Translation gives CASSIRDIYEQYF.

The J gene is TRBJ1-5, the V gene TRBV30, with D possibly TRBD1 on 5 matching bases. In germline, CDR1 is GTSNPN, CDR2 SVGIG (reference sequence). CDR3 size: 14 residues. Deletions cut 4 bases from V and 2 bases from J, with 12 bases between. The CDR3 sequence is CAWTEGLGNQPQHF. The DNA of the CDR3 is TGTGCCTGGACGGAGGGGCTCGGCAATCAGCCCCAGCATTTT.

The V gene is TRBV7-2, the J gene TRBJ2-3; D may be TRBD2 (6 bases). Per germline, CDR1 SGHTA and CDR2 FQGNSA. This CDR3 is 16 amino acids long. Trimming took off 2 bases at V and 4 bases at J, with 16 bases between the two ends. Here the CDR3 reads CASSLREAGRADTQYF. As DNA, the CDR3 is TGTGCCAGCAGCTTAAGGGAGGCAGGGAGAGCAGATACGCAGTATTTT.

The genes are TRBV7-9 and TRBJ1-2; possible D gene TRBD1, 5 bases. Germline lookup yields CDR1 SEHNR and CDR2 FQNEAQ (reference sequence). There are 14 residues in the CDR3. V lost 0 bases and J lost 7, with 12 bases in between. The CDR3 coding sequence is TGTGCCAGCAGCTTAGCGCAGGGATGGTGTGGCTACACCTTC. This codes for CASSLAQGWCGYTF.

By sample fraction, this clone is medium-sized (0.01 to 0.1%). V usage is TRBV15 and J usage is TRBJ2-7; 7 nucleotides line up with TRBD1. Germline CDR1 is LNHNV and CDR2 is YYDKDF (reference sequence). After removal of 4 bases from V and 2 bases from J, the junction contained 2 bases not matched to a gene. This CDR3 region has 13 residues. DNA of the CDR3: TGTGCCACCAGCACCACAGGGGCCTACGAGCAGTACTTC. It yields the protein CATSTTGAYEQYF.

This chain joins TRBV6-5 and TRBJ1-5; D gene uncertain. The CDR3 is made up of 13 amino acids. CDR1 and CDR2 (germline): MNHEY, SVGAGI. V lost 2 bases and J 6 bases, leaving 8 bases between the germline ends. In DNA form, the CDR3 reads TGTGCCAGCAGTTACGGGAGGGCTCAGCCCCAGCATTTT. Translating gives CASSYGRAQPQHF.

This clone has only a few counts. The chain has TRBV15 and TRBJ1-5; 8 positions agree with TRBD1. Germline CDR1 is LNHNV and CDR2 is YYDKDF (reference sequence). The CDR3 runs 15 residues. The junction had 6 bases not matched to a gene; V was cut back by 5 bases and J by 3 bases. The CDR3 region has the DNA TGTGCCACCAGCTTGGACAGGGATTCCAATCAGCCCCAGCATTTT. Protein sequence: CATSLDRDSNQPQHF. Together with reference TRBV15 and TRBJ1-5, the CDR3 gives the full variable domain: DAMVIQNPRYQVTQFGKPVTLSCSQTLNHNVMYWYQQKSSQAPKLLFHYYDKDFNNEADTPDNFQSRRPNTSFCFLDIRSPGLGDTAMYLCATSLDRDSNQPQHFGDGTRLSIL.

The chain joins TRBV27 to TRBJ1-2, with TRBD1 matching over 9 bases. The ends lost 5 bases at V and 8 bases at J; junction bases unmatched: 3. Germline V CDR1 and CDR2: MNHEY, SMNVEV (reference sequence). The CDR3 has 12 residues. The CDR3 region is CASSGTGQGYTF. DNA for the CDR3: TGTGCCAGCAGTGGGACAGGGCAAGGCTACACCTTC.

The chain combines TRBV7-2 with TRBJ2-7, with 13 bases identical to TRBD2. This CDR3 is built from 13 residues. The trim removed 6 bases at V and 7 bases at J, leaving 3 bases unmatched. The germline V gene encodes CDR1 SGHTA and CDR2 FQGNSA. CDR3 protein: CASRLAGGTEQYF. As DNA, the CDR3 is TGTGCCAGCAGACTAGCGGGAGGGACGGAGCAGTACTTC.

This sequence joins TRBV2 and TRBJ2-7, with TRBD2 matching 13 bases. Per the germline V gene, CDR1 is SNHLY and CDR2 is FYNNEI. The CDR3 has 21 residues. J gave up 4 bases and V 4 bases, and 22 bases lay outside the gene matches. Here the CDR3 reads CASSGVPQGLAGSIGPYEQYF. The CDR3 DNA reads as TGTGCCAGCAGTGGGGTCCCACAGGGACTAGCGGGATCAATCGGCCCTTACGAGCAGTACTTC.

This clone appeared a few times. The chain joins TRBV19 to TRBJ1-1; 9 bases line up with TRBD1. The CDR3 is made up of 16 amino acids. Germline lookup yields CDR1 LNHDA and CDR2 SQIVND (reference sequence). The ends lost 5 bases at V and 6 bases at J; junction bases unmatched: 13. CDR3 DNA sequence: TGTGCCAGTAGTCAACTAACCGGGACAGGGAAGGCTGAAGCTTTCTTT. Translating it yields CASSQLTGTGKAEAFF.

This clone is medium-sized (0.01 to 0.1%) by share. The gene calls are TRBV27 and TRBJ2-2; D call uncertain. The CDR3 spans 13 residues. Germline loops: CDR1 MNHEY, CDR2 SMNVEV (reference sequence). V lost 3 bases and J lost 2, with 4 bases in between. The CDR3 bases are TGTGCCAGCAGTTTCGCCAACACCGGGGAGCTGTTTTTT. Translation gives CASSFANTGELFF.

The chain joins TRBV6-6 to TRBJ1-1; 7 nucleotides line up with TRBD1. Trimming removed 7 bases from V and 7 bases from J; junction bases left unmatched: 6. The CDR3 spans 12 residues. Germline V CDR1 and CDR2: MNHNY, SVGAGI (reference sequence). CDR3: CASTSRGIEAFF. Written as DNA, the CDR3 is TGTGCCAGCACTTCCAGGGGGATTGAAGCTTTCTTT.

The chain recombines TRBV7-9 with TRBJ1-4; D uncertain. CDR1 SEHNR and CDR2 FQNEAQ come from the germline V gene (reference sequence). V shed 5 bases and J shed 5 bases, with 18 bases lying between them. This CDR3 spans 16 amino acids. The CDR3 nucleotides read TGTGCCAGCAGCCCCGGTGGACCTGGGGAAAATGAAAAACTGTTTTTT. Translating it yields CASSPGGPGENEKLFF. The variable domain in full, with the rest retrieved from reference TRBV7-9 and TRBJ1-4, is DTGVSQNPRHKITKRGQNVTFRCDPISEHNRLYWYRQTLGQGPEFLTYFQNEAQLEKSRLLSDRFSAERPKGSFSTLEIQRTEQGDSAMYLCASSPGGPGENEKLFFGSGTQLSVL.

V and J are TRBV19 and TRBJ1-1, with 7 bases matching TRBD1. The CDR3 covers 14 residues. Germline CDR1 LNHDA, CDR2 SQIVND (reference sequence). V gave up 6 bases and J gave up 2 bases; unmatched junction bases: 6. For the CDR3, the DNA is TGTGCCAGTAGACAGGGGACCAAAAACACTGAAGCTTTCTTT. Amino acids: CASRQGTKNTEAFF.

This chain uses TRBV28 with TRBJ1-2; D might be TRBD1 (6 bases). The germline V gene has CDR1 MDHEN and CDR2 SYDVKM. Trimming shortened V by 6 bases and J by 4 bases, and 12 bases separated the two germline ends. This CDR3 has 13 residues. CDR3 residues: CASRGTGIYGYTF. The CDR3 DNA sequence: TGTGCCAGCAGGGGTACAGGGATCTATGGCTACACCTTC.

In this sample, this clone turned up a few times. The chain carries TRBV21-1 and TRBJ1-4; the table's D call TRBD1 went unverified against the DNA. TRBV21-1 is classified as a pseudogene. The CDR3 covers 14 residues. The CDR3 DNA is TGTGCCAGGGGTAACAGGGCTTTTAATGAAAAACTGTTTTTT. Translation gives CARGNRAFNEKLFF.